Listed here are 16 T cell receptor beta chains from one sample, sequenced in a study of graft-versus-host responses after intestinal transplantation. Profiling relied on immunoSEQ multiplex PCR, and the TCRdb table lists in-frame clones only, not all of them. The data hold roughly 70,000 clones, with roughly 89% observed a single time. This specimen was bone marrow, taken around 720 days after intestinal transplantation. The receptors come from a human patient who received an intestinal transplant, so some T cells may come from the graft donor.

The V call is TRBV4-2, the J call TRBJ1-2, with a tentative D call TRBD1 (5 bases). Germline CDR1 LGHNA, CDR2 YNFKEQ. The germline V and J ends were trimmed by 5 bases and 4 bases, with 17 bases remaining between them. The CDR3 contains 15 residues. In DNA form, the CDR3 reads TGTGCCAGCAGCAACGCCGGGACGGCATTCTATGGCTACACCTTC. It translates to CASSNAGTAFYGYTF.

The chain carries TRBV5-1 and TRBJ2-1, with D possibly matching TRBD1 (5 bases). Germline V gene lookup returns CDR1 SGHRS and CDR2 YFSETQ. The CDR3 contains 15 residues. V was shortened by 0 bases and J by 7 bases, with 14 bases between the two germline ends. The CDR3 loop reads CASSLDTQTENEQFF. CDR3 sequence (DNA): TGCGCCAGCAGCTTGGACACCCAGACAGAGAATGAGCAGTTCTTC. Supplemented by reference TRBV5-1 and TRBJ2-1, the full variable domain reads KAGVTQTPRYLIKTRGQQVTLSCSPISGHRSVSWYQQTPGQGLQFLFEYFSETQRNKGNFPGRFSGRQFSNSRSEMNVSTLELGDSALYLCASSLDTQTENEQFFGPGTRLTVL.

The chain has TRBV6-5 and TRBJ1-5; D is uncertain. CDR1 is MNHEY, CDR2 SVGAGI, per germline. Trimming stripped 0 bases from V and 7 bases from J, with 7 bases between. This CDR3 is 13 amino acids long. CDR3 loop: CASSYSIAQPQHF. CDR3 sequence (DNA): TGTGCCAGCAGTTACTCGATCGCGCAGCCCCAGCATTTT.

This clone was seen just once. The CDR3 here is CASSPDSLALNEQFF. The CDR3 DNA sequence: TGTGCCAGCTCACCTGATTCCCTCGCTCTCAATGAGCAGTTCTTC. This chain links TRBV18 with TRBJ2-1; the D is unclear. V lost 3 bases to trimming and J lost 6 bases, with 15 bases between them. This CDR3 comprises 15 residues. In germline, CDR1 is KGHSH, CDR2 LQKENI.

The chain is built from TRBV7-9 and TRBJ2-3; D is undetermined. This CDR3 spans 14 amino acids. Germline V gene data show CDR1 as SEHNR and CDR2 as FQNEAQ (reference sequence). The V gene lost 5 bases and the J gene lost 2 bases, with 11 bases spanning the gap. The CDR3 sequence is CASSQHTATDTQYF. CDR3 nucleotides: TGTGCCAGCAGCCAACACACGGCCACAGATACGCAGTATTTT. The complete variable domain, with remaining parts taken from reference TRBV7-9 and TRBJ2-3, reads DTGVSQNPRHKITKRGQNVTFRCDPISEHNRLYWYRQTLGQGPEFLTYFQNEAQLEKSRLLSDRFSAERPKGSFSTLEIQRTEQGDSAMYLCASSQHTATDTQYFGPGTRLTVL.

This clone was seen only once. The V and J genes are TRBV11-2 and TRBJ2-1; D might be TRBD1 (5 bases). CDR1 and CDR2 from the germline V gene are SGHAT and FQNNGV. Trimming shortened V by 3 bases and J by 5 bases, and 14 bases separated the two germline ends. The CDR3 is 15 amino acids. CDR3 loop: CASSFATDLNNEQFF. The DNA for the CDR3 is TGTGCCAGCAGCTTTGCGACAGACCTTAACAATGAGCAGTTCTTC. Filled out from reference TRBV11-2 and TRBJ2-1, the complete variable domain reads EAGVAQSPRYKIIEKRQSVAFWCNPISGHATLYWYQQILGQGPKLLIQFQNNGVVDDSQLPKDRFSAERLKGVDSTLKIQPAKLEDSAVYLCASSFATDLNNEQFFGPGTRLTVL.

J is TRBJ2-3 and V is TRBV10-3; D might be TRBD2 (6 bases). Germline lookup yields CDR1 ENHRY and CDR2 SYGVKD. V was shortened by 7 bases and J by 6 bases, with 17 bases between the two germline ends. This CDR3 region has 14 residues. The CDR3 loop reads CAITSSVGTDTQYF. The CDR3 region has the DNA TGTGCCATCACGTCTAGCGTTGGTACTGATACGCAGTATTTT.

The J gene is TRBJ2-7, the V gene TRBV19; 12 bases map to TRBD2. This CDR3 has 15 residues. The ends lost 5 bases at V and 0 bases at J; junction bases unmatched: 2. In germline, CDR1 is LNHDA, CDR2 SQIVND (reference sequence). The CDR3 reads CASSQLAGGSYEQYF. CDR3 sequence (DNA): TGTGCCAGTAGTCAACTAGCGGGGGGCTCCTACGAGCAGTACTTC.

The chain is built from TRBV11-1 and TRBJ1-2; 7 bases fit TRBD1. The CDR3 runs to 16 residues. Germline-derived CDR1 and CDR2 are SGHAT and FQDESV (reference sequence). With 3 bases clipped from V and 2 bases from J, the junction kept 9 bases outside the gene matches. The CDR3 region is CASSFPTGRLNYGYTF. In nucleotides, the CDR3 is TGTGCCAGCAGCTTCCCGACAGGGAGGCTCAACTATGGCTACACCTTC.

The chain recombines TRBV5-5 with TRBJ2-7, with 9 bases matching TRBD2. Trimming cost V 5 bases and J 2 bases; bases outside gene matches: 2. In germline, CDR1 is SGHKS, CDR2 YYEKEE (reference sequence). This CDR3 is built from 13 residues. The CDR3: CASRIAGAYEQYF. The CDR3 coding sequence is TGTGCCAGCAGGATAGCGGGAGCCTACGAGCAGTACTTC.

This clone was seen just once. The J gene is TRBJ1-4, the V gene TRBV5-1, with no clear D. The CDR3 is 14 amino acids. Per the germline V gene, CDR1 is SGHRS and CDR2 is YFSETQ. Trimming removed 3 bases from V and 8 bases from J, with 14 bases in between. CDR3 residues: CASSSASQGEKLFF. CDR3 sequence (DNA): TGCGCCAGCAGCTCCGCCTCGCAAGGCGAAAAACTGTTTTTT.

The chain couples TRBV27 to TRBJ1-1; 8 bases fit TRBD1. Germline V lookup: CDR1 MNHEY, CDR2 SMNVEV (reference sequence). This CDR3 comprises 16 residues. Germline trimming cut 3 bases from V and 0 bases from J; bases unmatched to any gene: 6. The DNA of the CDR3 is TGTGCCAGCAGTTTGGCAGGGGGCCTAATGAACACTGAAGCTTTCTTT. Protein product: CASSLAGGLMNTEAFF.

The chain's CDR3 is CASSESLAAARYTQYF. CDR3 nucleotides: TGCGCCAGCAGTGAGTCTTTGGCGGCCGCACGATATACGCAGTATTTT. The rearrangement uses TRBV10-1 and TRBJ2-3; D not certain. Germline V lookup: CDR1 WNHNN, CDR2 SYGVQD (reference sequence). With 0 bases removed from V and 7 bases from J, the gap between germline ends came to 17 bases. CDR3 length: 16 residues.

In DNA form, the CDR3 reads TGTGCCAGCAGCTTACACGGGGCCAACGTCCTGACTTTC. Translating it yields CASSLHGANVLTF. The chain employs TRBV7-9 and TRBJ2-6; the D is unclear. Deletions cut 2 bases from V and 4 bases from J, with 3 bases between. Germline V gene sequence: CDR1 SEHNR, CDR2 FQNEAQ (reference sequence). This CDR3 region has 13 residues.

This clone occurred once. The rearrangement links TRBV4-1 to TRBJ2-7, with a weak D call TRBD2 (6 bases). This CDR3 is 14 amino acids long. Germline CDR1 and CDR2: MGHRA and YSYEKL. The ends were cut back, 3 bases at V and 1 base at J, with 10 bases in the middle. Here the CDR3 DNA reads TGCGCCAGCAGCCAGCGACTAGTTTCCTACGAGCAGTACTTC. This codes for CASSQRLVSYEQYF.

This chain joins TRBV10-2 and TRBJ1-2; 8 bases map to TRBD1. The CDR3 totals 17 residues. Germline V lookup: CDR1 WSHSY, CDR2 SAAADI. J lost 3 bases, V lost 3 bases, and 12 bases had no gene match. The CDR3 DNA sequence: TGCGCCAGCAGTGATCAAATAGACAGGGGAGTCCACTATGGCTACACCTTC. Amino acid sequence: CASSDQIDRGVHYGYTF.